The 3 T cell receptor beta chains given below trace back to one sample, sequenced in a study of blood T cells in healthy people across ages. The use of a sample-barcoded 5' primer and a J-beta primer mix characterized a second PCR of roughly 6 to 11 cycles. From the 5' RACE reads, TCRdb called clonotypes with MiXCR, one entry per CDR3 protein. Of about a million distinct CDR3 sequences listed, 30% to 40% are singletons. The sequencing input was blood. The receptor set was obtained from a man between 18 and 35 years old in good health.

This clonotype was seen only a few times. This chain connects TRBV7-9 to TRBJ1-2; D gene unclear. V lost 1 base and J 0 bases, leaving 6 bases between the germline ends. This CDR3 comprises 14 residues. Germline lookup yields CDR1 SEHNR and CDR2 FQNEAQ (reference sequence). The CDR3 reads CASSLDLTNYGYTF. The CDR3 DNA follows: TGTGCCAGCAGCTTAGACCTAACTAACTATGGCTACACCTTC.

The chain couples TRBV10-3 to TRBJ1-1, with TRBD1 matching over 7 bases. This CDR3 spans 15 amino acids. V lost 11 bases, J lost 5 bases, and 17 bases stayed unmatched. Per the germline V gene, CDR1 is ENHRY and CDR2 is SYGVKD. The chain's CDR3 is CASGAGRGPGTEAFF. The DNA of the CDR3 is TGTGCCTCAGGGGCAGGGAGGGGGCCGGGGACTGAAGCTTTCTTT.

This clonotype was detected a few times. The V call is TRBV20-1, the J call TRBJ2-3; 11 nucleotides line up with TRBD2. The CDR3 extends over 16 amino acids. With 2 bases clipped from V and 7 bases from J, the junction kept 11 bases outside the gene matches. Germline lookup yields CDR1 DFQATT and CDR2 SNEGSKA (reference sequence). For the CDR3, the DNA is TGCAGTGCTAGACCCCCGCTAGCGGGGGGAATGTATACGCAGTATTTT. Translation gives CSARPPLAGGMYTQYF.